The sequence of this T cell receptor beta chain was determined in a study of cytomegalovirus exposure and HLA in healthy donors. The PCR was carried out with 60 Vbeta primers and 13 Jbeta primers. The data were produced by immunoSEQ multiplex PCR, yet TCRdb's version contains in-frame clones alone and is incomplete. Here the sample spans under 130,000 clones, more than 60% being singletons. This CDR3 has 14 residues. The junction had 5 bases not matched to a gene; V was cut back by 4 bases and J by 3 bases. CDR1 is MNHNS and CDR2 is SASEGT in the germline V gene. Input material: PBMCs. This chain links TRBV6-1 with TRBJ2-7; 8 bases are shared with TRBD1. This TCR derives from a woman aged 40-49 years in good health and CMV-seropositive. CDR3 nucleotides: TGTGCCAGCAGTGCTTTCGGGACAGGCTACGAGCAGTACTTC. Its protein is CASSAFGTGYEQYF.